These T cell receptor beta chains were read from a single sample in a study of Ad26.COV2.S vaccination and SARS-CoV-2 variants. Measured with immunoSEQ multiplex PCR; TCRdb has only the in-frame clones, and not every one. The data contain some 370,000 clones, 80% to 90% of them singletons. The sequences come from peripheral blood, collected in a trial of Ad26.COV2.S vaccine versus placebo. The receptors were sampled from a person between 18 and 65 years old who received the Ad26.COV2.S COVID-19 vaccine or a placebo. CDR3s include the opening cysteine and the closing phenylalanine or tryptophan. A D gene is named only where the DNA matches it firmly. Clone sizes are given selectively: once, few, many, or a class where the clone is expanded.

clone size: once
J gene: TRBJ2-7
D gene: .
V gene: TRBV28
CDR3 DNA: TGTGCCAGCAGTTTACCCAGTCTCGAGCAGTACTTC
CDR3 protein: CASSLPSLEQYF

clone size: .
J gene: TRBJ2-2
D gene: .
V gene: TRBV6-5
CDR3 DNA: TGTGCCAGCAGCTTAGGGGTCACCGGGGAGCTGTTTTTT
CDR3 protein: CASSLGVTGELFF

clone size: .
J gene: TRBJ1-5
D gene: .
V gene: TRBV6-5
CDR3 DNA: TGTGCCAGCAGTTACTCCGGGGGTAGCAATCAGCCCCAGCATTTT
CDR3 protein: CASSYSGGSNQPQHF

clone size: .
J gene: TRBJ2-7
D gene: .
V gene: TRBV12-3/TRBV12-4
CDR3 DNA: TGTGCCAGCAGTTTAACCCACGAGCAGTACTTC
CDR3 protein: CASSLTHEQYF

clone size: few
J gene: TRBJ1-4
D gene: TRBD1
V gene: TRBV7-2
CDR3 DNA: TGTGCCAGCAGCTTGACAGGGGGCGAACTTGAAAAACTGTTTTTT
CDR3 protein: CASSLTGGELEKLFF

clone size: .
J gene: TRBJ1-2
D gene: TRBD1
V gene: TRBV6-6
CDR3 DNA: TGTGCCAGCAGCTACAGGGGAGGCTACACCTTC
CDR3 protein: CASSYRGGYTF

clone size: .
J gene: TRBJ1-1
D gene: TRBD1
V gene: TRBV5-6
CDR3 DNA: TGTGCCAGCAGCGTTTACAGGGGGCTAGCTTTCTTT
CDR3 protein: CASSVYRGLAFF

clone size: .
J gene: TRBJ2-7
D gene: TRBD1
V gene: TRBV2
CDR3 DNA: TGTGCCAGCAGTGAAGGAGACAGGGGCCTCCAGCAGTACTTC
CDR3 protein: CASSEGDRGLQQYF

clone size: once
J gene: TRBJ2-7
D gene: .
V gene: TRBV7-9
CDR3 DNA: TGTGCCAGCAGCATGGGAGCCCTTACTTCTTCCTACGAGCAGTACTTC
CDR3 protein: CASSMGALTSSYEQYF

clone size: once
J gene: TRBJ1-1
D gene: .
V gene: TRBV6-1
CDR3 DNA: TGTGCCAGCAGTGACCTAGGGTGGGACACTGAAGCTTTCTTT
CDR3 protein: CASSDLGWDTEAFF

clone size: once
J gene: TRBJ2-2
D gene: TRBD1
V gene: TRBV19
CDR3 DNA: TGTGCCAGTAGTATGTCCATCGGACAGGGGACCGGGGAGCTGTTTTTT
CDR3 protein: CASSMSIGQGTGELFF

clone size: .
J gene: TRBJ2-3
D gene: TRBD2
V gene: TRBV24-1
CDR3 DNA: TGTGCCACCAGTGATCCGCGGGGGGCCGCAGATACGCAGTATTTT
CDR3 protein: CATSDPRGAADTQYF

clone size: .
J gene: TRBJ2-1
D gene: .
V gene: TRBV5-1
CDR3 DNA: TGCGCCAGCAGCTTGATCGGGGACAATGAGCAGTTCTTC
CDR3 protein: CASSLIGDNEQFF

clone size: .
J gene: TRBJ2-1
D gene: TRBD1
V gene: TRBV5-6
CDR3 DNA: TGTGCCAGCAGCCTTCCGGGACAGGTTTTCTACAATGAGCAGTTCTTC
CDR3 protein: CASSLPGQVFYNEQFF

clone size: few
J gene: TRBJ1-6
D gene: .
V gene: TRBV6-6
CDR3 DNA: TGTGCCAGCACCAAACAAAGGCCCGGATCACCCCTCCACTTT
CDR3 protein: CASTKQRPGSPLHF

clone size: .
J gene: TRBJ1-2
D gene: .
V gene: TRBV20-1
CDR3 DNA: TGCAGTGCTAAAGGGGCCGTCACCTTC
CDR3 protein: CSAKGAVTF

clone size: few
J gene: TRBJ1-1
D gene: .
V gene: TRBV6-1
CDR3 DNA: TGTGCCAGCAGTGACCCCGGACAGTACACTGAAGCTTTCTTT
CDR3 protein: CASSDPGQYTEAFF

clone size: .
J gene: TRBJ2-1
D gene: .
V gene: TRBV5-1
CDR3 DNA: TGCGCCAGCAGCTTGGTAGGGGGGTCCTACAATGAGCAGTTCTTC
CDR3 protein: CASSLVGGSYNEQFF

clone size: .
J gene: TRBJ2-5
D gene: .
V gene: TRBV18
CDR3 DNA: TGTGCCAGCTCACCACCGGGGCAAGAGACCCAGTACTTC
CDR3 protein: CASSPPGQETQYF

clone size: few
J gene: TRBJ1-6
D gene: .
V gene: TRBV10-3
CDR3 DNA: TGTGCCATCAGTGAGGCAAACAGGGATAATTCACCCCTCCACTTT
CDR3 protein: CAISEANRDNSPLHF

clone size: .
J gene: TRBJ2-1
D gene: TRBD2
V gene: TRBV7-9
CDR3 DNA: TGTGCCAGCAGCATGCCCGGGACTAGCGGATTCAATGAGCAGTTCTTC
CDR3 protein: CASSMPGTSGFNEQFF

clone size: .
J gene: TRBJ2-1
D gene: .
V gene: TRBV10-2
CDR3 DNA: TGCGCCAGCAGTGAACGGGTAGGGGGTGTTTACAATGAGCAGTTCTTC
CDR3 protein: CASSERVGGVYNEQFF

clone size: many
J gene: TRBJ1-2
D gene: .
V gene: TRBV6-2/TRBV6-3
CDR3 DNA: TGTGCCAGCAGTCCCAGTTCCTATGGCTACACCTTC
CDR3 protein: CASSPSSYGYTF

clone size: .
J gene: TRBJ1-5
D gene: .
V gene: TRBV19
CDR3 DNA: TGTGCCAGTAGTACAGCTGGAGGGGCGGGCACTCAGCCCCAGCATTTT
CDR3 protein: CASSTAGGAGTQPQHF

clone size: .
J gene: TRBJ2-3
D gene: .
V gene: TRBV6-5
CDR3 DNA: TGTGCCAGCAGTTACTCGCCCATGGAGCATACGCAGTATTTT
CDR3 protein: CASSYSPMEHTQYF

clone size: .
J gene: TRBJ2-7
D gene: TRBD1
V gene: TRBV6-5
CDR3 DNA: TGTGCCAGCAGTCCCCGGGACAGGGGTAACGAGCAGTACTTC
CDR3 protein: CASSPRDRGNEQYF

clone size: .
J gene: TRBJ2-2
D gene: .
V gene: TRBV5-5
CDR3 DNA: TGTGCCAGCAGCTGGGGCCCAAGTAACACCGGGGAGCTGTTTTTT
CDR3 protein: CASSWGPSNTGELFF

clone size: .
J gene: TRBJ1-2
D gene: TRBD1
V gene: TRBV7-6
CDR3 DNA: TGTGCCAGCAGCCATTGGACAGGGGGTGAAAACTATGGCTACACCTTC
CDR3 protein: CASSHWTGGENYGYTF

clone size: .
J gene: TRBJ1-2
D gene: .
V gene: TRBV2
CDR3 DNA: TGTGCCAGCAGTGAAGCAAGGGGCCTCTGCACCTTC
CDR3 protein: CASSEARGLCTF

clone size: once
J gene: TRBJ1-3
D gene: .
V gene: TRBV30
CDR3 DNA: TGTGCCTGGAGAACAGGCAAGCTCTCTGGAAACACCATATATTTT
CDR3 protein: CAWRTGKLSGNTIYF

clone size: .
J gene: TRBJ1-1
D gene: .
V gene: TRBV14
CDR3 DNA: TGTGCCAGCAGCCAAGATCTTGGTAAGGCAGGGAGAGGGAACACTGAAGCTTTCTTT
CDR3 protein: CASSQDLGKAGRGNTEAFF

clone size: .
J gene: TRBJ2-1
D gene: .
V gene: TRBV27
CDR3 DNA: TGTGCCAGCAGTTTTCTCTCGGGGGCGATTGGTGAGCAGTTCTTC
CDR3 protein: CASSFLSGAIGEQFF